This TCR beta chain came from a study of PD-1 blockade in classical Hodgkin lymphoma. Study-wide results and caveats: Reports indicated that newly diagnosed patients had lower baseline TCR diversity than healthy donors did.

Germline-derived CDR1 and CDR2 are MDHEN and SYDVKM. The CDR3 extends over 17 amino acids. The germline V and J ends were trimmed by 6 bases and 2 bases, with 21 bases remaining between them. TCRdb's copy holds only in-frame clones and misses some; the assay was immunoSEQ multiplex PCR. The sample includes approximately 15,000 clones, around 87% seen only once; the top ten take roughly 3.9%. Stated time point: newly diagnosed, previously untreated cHL patient sample. Comparison used PBMCs from newly diagnosed, untreated classical Hodgkin lymphoma. The sample holds a few counts of this clone. Its antigen is unknown.

The source material was peripheral blood mononuclear cells (PBMCs). The gene calls are TRBV28 and TRBJ2-3; D may be TRBD1 (6 bases). The source of this sequence is a human donor with classical Hodgkin lymphoma. CDR3 DNA: TGTGCCAGCAGGCTGTTCCGGGACAAGAAATACACAGATACGCAGTATTTT. This codes for CASRLFRDKKYTDTQYF.